This T cell receptor beta chain was sequenced during a study of monozygotic twins with inflammatory bowel disease. Study-level results: Comparison of concordant versus discordant twins revealed no difference in repertoire similarity, possibly due to limited power.

TCRdb re-called the 5' RACE reads and shows each CDR3 protein once, DNA omitted. The sample is made up of around 380,000 distinct CDR3 sequences, and the top ten hold 2% to 3% of it. CDR1 SGHDT and CDR2 YYEEEE come from the germline V gene. The CDR3 loop spans 13 amino acids. A remark on this clonotype: Its matching antigen is unknown.

No sorting of T cells preceded isolation of total RNA from whole blood. This receptor was taken from a human donor with ulcerative colitis or Crohn's disease, or a healthy co-twin of an affected twin (not recorded which). The sequencing input was blood. This chain uses TRBV5-6 with TRBJ2-7; with no DNA, the TCRdb D assignment of TRBD1 cannot be verified. Here the CDR3 reads CASSSTGYYEQYF. Based on the CDR3 plus reference TRBV5-6 and TRBJ2-7, the full variable domain is DAGVTQSPTHLIKTRGQQVTLRCSPKSGHDTVSWYQQALGQGPQFIFQYYEEEERQRGNFPDRFSGHQFPNYSSELNVNALLLGDSALYLCASSSTGYYEQYFGPGTRLTVT.